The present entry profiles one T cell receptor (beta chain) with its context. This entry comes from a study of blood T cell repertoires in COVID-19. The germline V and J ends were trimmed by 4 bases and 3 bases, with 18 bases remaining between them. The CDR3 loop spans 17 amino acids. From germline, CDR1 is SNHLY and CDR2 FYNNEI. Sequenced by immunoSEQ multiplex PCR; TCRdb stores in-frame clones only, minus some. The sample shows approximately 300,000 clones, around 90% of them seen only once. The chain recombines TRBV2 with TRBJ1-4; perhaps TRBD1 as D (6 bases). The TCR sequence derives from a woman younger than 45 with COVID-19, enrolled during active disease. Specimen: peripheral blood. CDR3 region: CASSVRVHRAANEKLFF. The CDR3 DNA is TGTGCCAGCAGTGTGCGGGTCCACAGGGCGGCTAATGAAAAACTGTTTTTT.